This T cell receptor (beta chain) came from a study of blood T cells in healthy people across ages. The study's findings and limits: Considered underestimates were the diversity estimates obtained from one million T cells. Long-lived donors carried more naive CD4+ cells and greater diversity than aged donors.

Ranging in age from roughly 6 to 100, the donors were healthy Caucasian individuals from Russia. Each sample yielded at least 5 micrograms of PBMC total RNA. The second PCR ran about 6 to 11 cycles with a sample-barcoded 5' primer and J-beta primers. TCRdb called the 5' RACE reads again in MiXCR, with one record for every CDR3 protein. The data hold 800,000 to 950,000 distinct CDR3 sequences, with approximately 35% observed a single time. This clonotype was counted ten times or more. Its target is unknown. Looked up from germline, CDR1 is MNHEY and CDR2 is SVGAGI. There are 15 residues in the CDR3. V was cut by 0 bases and J by 2 bases, with 8 bases left in between.

The chain is built from TRBV6-5 and TRBJ2-4; D possibly corresponds to TRBD2 (5 bases). The TCR sequence derives from a man aged 18 to 30 in good health. Sequenced sample: blood. CDR3 protein: CASSYSRGSKNIQYF. In DNA, the CDR3 is TGTGCCAGCAGTTACTCGAGAGGGTCCAAAAACATTCAGTACTTC.